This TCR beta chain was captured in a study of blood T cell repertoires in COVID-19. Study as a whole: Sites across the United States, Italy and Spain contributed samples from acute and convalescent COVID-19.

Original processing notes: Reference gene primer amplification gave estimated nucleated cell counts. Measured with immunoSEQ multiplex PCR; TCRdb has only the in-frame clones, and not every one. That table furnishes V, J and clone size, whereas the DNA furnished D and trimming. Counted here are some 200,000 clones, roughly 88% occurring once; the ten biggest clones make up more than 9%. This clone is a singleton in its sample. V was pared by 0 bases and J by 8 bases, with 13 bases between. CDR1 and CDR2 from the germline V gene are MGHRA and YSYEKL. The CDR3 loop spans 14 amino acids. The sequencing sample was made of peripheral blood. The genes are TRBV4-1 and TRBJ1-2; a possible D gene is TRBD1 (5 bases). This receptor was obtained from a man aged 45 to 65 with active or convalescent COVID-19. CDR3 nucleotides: TGCGCCAGCAGCCAAGAGCGGGGGGTCCGGGGCTACACCTTC. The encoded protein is CASSQERGVRGYTF.